This section outlines one T cell receptor beta chain sequence together with its context. PCR used 60 Vbeta primers and 13 Jbeta primers. Profiled with immunoSEQ multiplex PCR; TCRdb holds only in-frame clones, not every one. This repertoire includes more than 85,000 clones. The CDR3 totals 12 residues. CDR1 is MNHNS, CDR2 SASEGT, per germline. V lost 6 bases to trimming and J lost 10 bases, with 15 bases between them. The sample belongs to a study of cytomegalovirus exposure and HLA in healthy donors. The TCR was taken from a girl aged 5-17 years in good health and CMV-seropositive. Specimen: PBMCs. The rearrangement joins TRBV6-1 to TRBJ1-1, with D tentatively TRBD1 (6 bases). CDR3 nucleotide sequence: TGTGCCAGCAGATGGACAGTCGGAGGAGCTTTCTTT. Its protein product is CASRWTVGGAFF.